This T cell receptor beta chain was documented in a study of T cells in Graves' hyperthyroidism and ophthalmopathy (dated by TCRdb to the late 2010s). Concerning the study at large: To identify TCR V-J signatures that set the groups apart, the researchers used a discovery cohort of 90 to 100 patients, made up of some 41 with Graves' ophthalmopathy and some 60 with stable Graves' hyperthyroidism. Prospective prediction of ophthalmopathy was tested in an independent validation cohort of 18 to 20 hyperthyroidism patients and some 17 patients who later progressed to ophthalmopathy. After sampling, hyperthyroidism patients received methimazole starting at 30 mg daily, and ophthalmopathy patients received high-dose intravenous methylprednisolone. According to the paper, TCR Vbeta CDR3 sequencing was carried out on 135 peripheral blood samples, which came from approximately 43 ophthalmopathy, 80 or so hyperthyroidism and roughly 17 progressor patients. For training and testing, the 100 or so patients in the discovery cohort were randomly divided in a 7:3 ratio. In about six Graves' hyperthyroidism patients, the study also compared T-cell repertoires from thyroid tissue with T-cell repertoires from blood.

V is shortened by 1 base, J by 4 bases, and the region joining them spans 17 bases. From cysteine to phenylalanine, the CDR3 is 16 amino acids long. Only the CDR3 part of the read is kept: 48 bases, read in frame from the first base. The germline V gene gives CDR1 as SGHRS and CDR2 as YFSETQ. The TCR beta CDR3 regions were amplified from the RNA transcripts. The first round of RT-PCR for the TCR CDR3 was performed with the HTBI primer set and the Qiagen OneStep RT-PCR kit. Libraries were constructed in a second round of multiplex PCR, after which size selection and purification were performed. The libraries were sequenced on an Illumina HiSeq2000 using paired-end 100 bp reads. Per the authors' processing: SOAPnuke was used to process the raw data, with reads discarded if the reads contained adapters or uncalled bases, had a mean Phred below 15, or lacked an exact constant-primer or identifier match. COPE v1.2.5 was used to merge high-quality paired reads, and clonotypes were defined as unique nucleotide sequences. Clonotypes were aligned to IMGT TRBV, TRBD and TRBJ reference segments using MiTCR v1.1. Analysis was restricted to V-J combinations with a frequency above 0.0001, which covered about 99% of repertoires. A TCS score was defined as the ratio between F50 (clonal expansion) and ExV (chaos), using BLOSUM62-based TCRdist between CDR3 peptides within each V-J. Welch's t-statistics and random forest reduced around 550 V-J features to under 15, which were used in a naive Bayes classifier (R e1071). Thyroid-blood repertoire similarity was quantified with the Morisita-Horn index. TCRdb passed the public sequencing reads through fastp at Q25 and MiXCR, retaining productive beta sequences. Rows are combined by CDR3 protein, so each entry shows the most common genes and DNA. The authors' filters were not applied to this entry. The sample yields some 92,000 distinct CDR3 sequences; roughly 37% were counted once. The ten largest clones capture 10% to 13% of the sample.

Beyond this particular receptor, the publication reports: Sample size was not statistically predetermined, and investigators were not blinded to group allocation. In validation, the model predicted progression to ophthalmopathy with around 71% sensitivity and 72% to 75% specificity, a median of 6.5 months before onset. In cross-validation, a model built on a 13 V-J signature told ophthalmopathy apart from stable hyperthyroidism with 85% to 90% sensitivity and roughly 81% specificity, and in testing the same model reached 80%/75%. Most expanded thyroid clonotypes (frequency above 0.001) were also detected in blood, suggesting blood repertoires may reflect thyroid immune responses.

Stable Graves' hyperthyroidism was defined as no progression to ophthalmopathy during 18 months of follow-up. Hyperthyroidism patients were newly diagnosed, had a disease duration of under 2 months, and were aged 18 to 65 years. The study excluded patients with uncontrolled infections, other autoimmune diseases, pregnancy or lactation. Diagnoses were based on clinical symptoms, serum thyroxine and TRAb, thyroid ultrasound and orbital computed tomography. Total RNA was extracted using Trizol reagent, and RNA quality was assessed on an Agilent 2100 Bioanalyzer. Worth noting for this clonotype: The target of this receptor is not known. Qualities for individual bases were not recorded, and no much larger clone is one base off.

The rearrangement combines TRBV5-1 with TRBJ1-2, with the D segment identity uncertain. Sequences were obtained from peripheral blood or thyroid tissue (not recorded which). The TCR comes from a woman aged 25-40 years with Graves' hyperthyroidism. CDR3 region: CASSLNTEARFYGYTF. The sequenced DNA is TGCGCCAGCAGCTTGAACACGGAGGCACGGTTCTATGGCTACACCTTC.